This T cell receptor beta chain was sequenced for a study of control samples from healthy donors and cancer patients. Produced via immunoSEQ multiplex PCR; TCRdb's table is partial and in-frame only. The sample has about 51,000 clones; 80% are singletons. The germline gives CDR1 SGHAT, CDR2 FQNNGV. The CDR3 covers 15 residues. V lost 1 base and J lost 11; bases outside the gene matches: 7. The sequenced material came from blood. The receptor comes from a man between 65 and 85 years old in good health. V is TRBV11-2 and J is TRBJ2-1; 11 nucleotides match TRBD2. The CDR3 region is CASSLGGSGRGKQFF. CDR3 DNA sequence: TGTGCCAGCAGCTTAGGTGGTAGCGGGAGGGGGAAGCAGTTCTTC.